The next 9 T cell receptor beta chains were all read from a single sample in a study of blood T cell repertoires in COVID-19. Data came from immunoSEQ multiplex PCR; TCRdb stores just in-frame clones and leaves some out. The data contain about 410,000 clones, about 89% of them singletons. Sequences were obtained from peripheral blood. Receptors originate from a woman in her forties with COVID-19, enrolled during active disease.

This clone showed up just once. The chain uses TRBV28 and TRBJ1-1, with D hard to call. CDR1 and CDR2 from the germline V gene are MDHEN and SYDVKM. The length of the CDR3 is 15 residues. Trimming cost V 8 bases and J 0 bases, with 16 bases left between them. The CDR3 nucleotides read TGTGCCAGCCGGATCTGGGCAGCCATGAACACTGAAGCTTTCTTT. The encoded protein is CASRIWAAMNTEAFF.

This chain links TRBV6-5 with TRBJ2-1; 8 nucleotides line up with TRBD2. The V gene's germline CDR1 is MNHEY and CDR2 SVGAGI. With 6 bases clipped from V and 7 bases from J, the junction kept 8 bases outside the gene matches. CDR3 length: 14 amino acids. The CDR3 DNA reads TGTGCCAGCAGAAGGCCTAGCGGGTTAAATGAGCAGTTCTTC. Protein: CASRRPSGLNEQFF.

This clone occurred once. V and J are TRBV5-6 and TRBJ2-7; 8 bases line up with TRBD1. Germline trimming cut 0 bases from V and 5 bases from J; bases unmatched to any gene: 7. Germline V gene sequence: CDR1 SGHDT, CDR2 YYEEEE. CDR3 length: 15 residues. The CDR3 loop is CASSLDSAGGNEQYF. Here the CDR3 DNA reads TGTGCCAGCAGCTTGGATAGCGCAGGGGGCAACGAGCAGTACTTC.

The chain uses TRBV29-1 and TRBJ1-1; 8 bases fit TRBD1. This CDR3 has 12 residues. V was pared by 5 bases and J by 4 bases, with 3 bases of the junction left unmatched. Germline V gene lookup returns CDR1 SQVTM and CDR2 ANQGSEA. CDR3 DNA sequence: TGCAGCGTTCCTACAGGGGGCACTGAAGCTTTCTTT. This translates into CSVPTGGTEAFF.

This clone appeared a single time. This rearrangement joins TRBV29-1 to TRBJ1-1, with 7 bases identical to TRBD1. The CDR3 sequence is 13 residues long. Trimming removed 5 bases from V and 4 bases from J; junction bases left unmatched: 7. Germline CDR1 SQVTM, CDR2 ANQGSEA. CDR3 sequence: CSVSTGVSTEAFF. The DNA for the CDR3 is TGCAGCGTTTCTACAGGGGTATCCACTGAAGCTTTCTTT.

The chain links TRBV5-5 to TRBJ2-5; 9 bases fit TRBD2. This CDR3 region has 17 residues. V shed 2 bases, J shed 0 bases, and the junction held 8 bases outside the gene matches. CDR1 SGHKS and CDR2 YYEKEE come from the germline V gene (reference sequence). This CDR3 reads CASSFLGSSGNQETQYF. The DNA of the CDR3 is TGTGCCAGCAGCTTTCTGGGATCTAGCGGGAACCAAGAGACCCAGTACTTC.

This rearrangement joins TRBV2 to TRBJ1-1, with 7 bases lining up with TRBD1. V lost 6 bases to trimming and J lost 0 bases; unmatched junction nucleotides: 7. The CDR3 runs to 15 residues. In germline, CDR1 is SNHLY, CDR2 FYNNEI. Here the CDR3 DNA reads TGTGCCAGCAGGATCCCGGGGACAGTGAACACTGAAGCTTTCTTT. Its translation is CASRIPGTVNTEAFF. Looking up the rest from reference TRBV2 and TRBJ1-1 gives the full variable domain: EPEVTQTPSHQVTQMGQEVILRCVPISNHLYFYWYRQILGQKVEFLVSFYNNEISEKSEIFDDQFSVERPDGSNFTLKIRSTKLEDSAMYFCASRIPGTVNTEAFFGQGTRLTVV.

This rearrangement joins TRBV5-5 to TRBJ1-2; TRBD1 agrees at 11 bases. Germline CDR1 reads SGHKS; CDR2 reads YYEKEE (reference sequence). J was trimmed by 5 bases and V by 2 bases; bases with no gene match: 8. The length of the CDR3 is 16 residues. The CDR3: CASSFAGTGGLYGYTF. The CDR3 nucleotides are TGTGCCAGCAGCTTTGCCGGGACAGGGGGTCTGTATGGCTACACCTTC.

This rearrangement joins TRBV15 to TRBJ1-3; no definite D call. In germline, CDR1 is LNHNV, CDR2 YYDKDF (reference sequence). The CDR3 sequence is 14 residues long. Trimming pared 1 base from V and 1 base from J, leaving 5 bases between. The CDR3 sequence is CATSRGGSGNTIYF. In DNA form, the CDR3 reads TGTGCCACCAGCAGAGGAGGGTCTGGAAACACCATATATTTT.